This note documents a single T cell receptor beta chain sequence. At least ten counts were recorded for this clonotype. Its binding antigen is unknown. No per-base quality is available; no much larger clone lies one base away. The time point label, read with the paper, signifies: sample taken at primary tumor resection. Without any cell sorting, TCR sequencing was performed on whole RNA extracted either from tumor and nontumor lung tissue or from cryopreserved PBMC samples. Samples were obtained from approximately 70 patients with early-stage, untreated non-small cell lung cancer from the lung TRACERx cohort. Only patients for whom sufficient RNA was available from at least two tumor regions were selected for TCR sequencing. The library was generated by 5' RACE. The instrument was a NextSeq 500. The TCR library protocol attached a unique molecular identifier to each TCR cDNA molecule to allow correction of PCR and sequencing errors. Under the source paper's analysis protocol: TCR identification, UMI-based error correction and CDR3 extraction were performed with Decombinator tools. TCRs above a frequency of 2 per 1,000, corresponding to the top 1% of the tumor frequency distribution, were defined as expanded. Each repertoire was subsampled 100 times to 5,000 TCRs, after which Renyi diversity was computed with the R vegan package. To build CDR3 similarity networks, amino acid triplet string-kernel similarity was used, and CDR3s were connected when their pairwise similarity was above 0.82. The public reads were quality trimmed at Q25 with fastp and then assembled into clones with MiXCR by TCRdb, keeping productive beta chains. Rows matching on CDR3 protein sequence are summarized as one entry with the most common DNA and genes. TCRdb, not the original authors, processed these V and J calls. The table for this sample lists about 95,000 distinct CDR3 sequences; approximately 8.2% of them were counted only once. The biggest ten clones account for roughly 7.2% of the sample.

This record belongs to a study of spatial heterogeneity in lung cancer (dated by TCRdb to 2018 to 2020). About the investigation overall: Beta-chain transcripts were consistently detected in greater numbers than alpha-chain transcripts, which likely reflected higher beta-chain transcript abundance. In the raw uncorrected reads, each unique combination of TCR and UMI appeared on average more than ten times. The study quantitatively compared TCR alpha and beta repertoires across multiple tumor regions, matched nontumor lung and blood in non-small cell lung cancer. Nonsynonymous mutation counts, determined by whole-exome sequencing of tumor tissue, were related to features of the TCR repertoire. Both alpha and beta chains were TCR-sequenced in samples taken at surgery, namely 220 tumor regions, approximately 66 matched nontumor lung samples and just over 55 PBMC samples.

According to the germline V gene, CDR1 reads LGHNA and CDR2 reads YSLEER. Inclusive of the bounding cysteine and phenylalanine, the CDR3 is 16 residues long. Of the read, only the CDR3 DNA is kept; its 48 bases are in frame from base 1. V was cut back by 0 bases and J by 0 bases, leaving a gap of 8 bases between them. Study-level results and caveats: Confirming at a functional level the hypothesis that regional TCRs recognize regional mutations was considered to require additional single-cell paired TCR alpha and beta sequencing. Ubiquitous expanded tumor TCRs showed up in blood more often at tumor resection than at routine follow-up.

The sample consisted of PBMCs, taken at surgery. The V and J segments used are TRBV4-3 and TRBJ2-2; a confident D gene designation cannot be given. This receptor was taken from a male donor with early-stage non-small cell lung cancer. CDR3 protein: CASSQEGYANTGELFF. The DNA sequence is as follows: TGCGCCAGCAGCCAAGAAGGGTACGCGAACACCGGGGAGCTGTTTTTT.